A single sample gave rise to the 25 T cell receptor beta chains below, sequenced in a study of blood T cell repertoires in COVID-19 (dated by TCRdb to between 2020 and 2021). Libraries were made using the immunoSEQ multiplex PCR assay. TCRdb carries this immuneACCESS record with in-frame sequences only. Its versions omit some clonotypes, under half of them owing to an unresolved V gene in the studies checked, with the rest unexplained. This sample lists 200,000 to 250,000 clones; 60% to 85% were detected once. The ten largest clonotypes hold less than 7% of the sample. Sequenced material: peripheral blood. The receptor set was obtained from a woman aged 70 to 79 with acute or convalescent COVID-19.

The chain employs TRBV3-1 (or the pseudogene TRBV3-2) and TRBJ1-4, with D perhaps TRBD1 (5 bases). Between the trimmed V and J ends, which lost 4 bases and 3 bases, there was a span of 15 bases. This CDR3 contains 16 residues. In germline, CDR1 is LGHDT, CDR2 YNNKEL (reference sequence). The CDR3 here is CASSRGGGPSNEKLFF. The CDR3 DNA sequence: TGTGCCAGCAGCCGTGGGGGGGGACCCTCTAATGAAAAACTGTTTTTT.

V and J are TRBV7-3 and TRBJ2-2; D might be TRBD2 (6 bases). CDR1 and CDR2 (germline): SGHTA, FQGTGA. The V end was cut by 5 bases, the J end by 2 bases, with 9 bases between. The CDR3 has 14 amino acids. DNA for the CDR3: TGTGCCAGCAGCCGCGGGGCAAACACCGGGGAGCTGTTTTTT. It is translated as CASSRGANTGELFF.

J is TRBJ1-2 and V is TRBV28; D is possibly TRBD1 (6 bases). Trimming removed 10 bases at V and 5 bases at J, with 23 bases between. Per germline, CDR1 MDHEN and CDR2 SYDVKM. This CDR3 contains 15 residues. As DNA, the CDR3 is TGTGCCACCAGGGCGGGGGGCGAGGGAGGGTATGGCTACACCTTC. Protein: CATRAGGEGGYGYTF.

This clone was observed once. The CDR3, as DNA: TGCGCCAGCAGCTTGGAAATGGGAGGAGAGGGTTACGAGCAGTACTTC. Translating it yields CASSLEMGGEGYEQYF. The J gene is TRBJ2-7, the V gene TRBV5-1; tentative D call: TRBD2 (6 bases). The CDR3 spans 16 residues. CDR1 is SGHRS, CDR2 YFSETQ, per germline. V was shortened by 0 bases and J by 4 bases, with 17 bases between the two germline ends.

The chain joins TRBV2 to TRBJ2-5, with TRBD1 as a possible D gene (6 bases). The CDR3 extends over 13 amino acids. Trimming shortened V by 3 bases and J by 5 bases, and 10 bases separated the two germline ends. The germline V gene encodes CDR1 SNHLY and CDR2 FYNNEI. CDR3 sequence: CASSEQGWETQYF. CDR3 nucleotides: TGTGCCAGCAGTGAGCAGGGGTGGGAGACCCAGTACTTC.

V and J are TRBV6-5 and TRBJ1-3; D is unclear. Per germline, CDR1 MNHEY and CDR2 SVGAGI. V dropped 6 bases and J dropped 1 base, with 10 bases sitting between them. The CDR3 extends over 14 amino acids. CDR3 nucleotides: TGTGCCAGCAGAAAGAGCGAATCTGGAAACACCATATATTTT. Protein product: CASRKSESGNTIYF.

This chain connects TRBV5-6 to TRBJ2-7; D is perhaps TRBD2 (6 bases). V was shortened by 1 base and J by 2 bases, with 13 bases between the two germline ends. CDR1 is SGHDT and CDR2 is YYEEEE in the germline V gene. CDR3 size: 15 residues. The CDR3 sequence is CASSLNGLPTYEQYF. CDR3 in DNA: TGTGCCAGCAGCTTGAACGGACTACCTACCTACGAGCAGTACTTC.

The V and J genes are TRBV5-1 and TRBJ1-4; TRBD1 matches at 7 bases. From germline, CDR1 is SGHRS and CDR2 YFSETQ. This CDR3 region has 14 residues. V lost 0 bases to trimming and J lost 7 bases; unmatched junction nucleotides: 3. The CDR3 DNA follows: TGCGCCAGCAGCTTGGGACAGGGATTTGAAAAACTGTTTTTT. It yields the protein CASSLGQGFEKLFF.

The V call is TRBV11-3, the J call TRBJ2-1; 10 bases are a match to TRBD2. Trimming cost V 1 base and J 13 bases; bases outside gene matches: 7. Germline V CDR1 and CDR2: SGHNT, YENEEA. The CDR3 is made up of 14 amino acids. The CDR3 DNA reads as TGTGCCAGCAGCTTAGGGGGGAGCGGGAGGGCCCAGTTCTTC. It translates to CASSLGGSGRAQFF.

The V call is TRBV5-1, the J call TRBJ2-2; D ambiguous. The CDR3 sequence is 14 residues long. Trimming left V 2 bases short and J 4 bases short, with 9 bases between. Germline values: CDR1 SGHRS, CDR2 YFSETQ. CDR3 DNA sequence: TGCGCCAGCAGCTTTAACAGTCTCACCGGGGAGCTGTTTTTT. It codes for CASSFNSLTGELFF.

In regard to this clone: Other DNA sequences in this sample translate to the same CDR3. The V and J genes are TRBV24-1 and TRBJ2-5; TRBD2 agrees at 16 bases. The germline gives CDR1 KGHDR, CDR2 SFDVKD. The CDR3 covers 16 residues. V lost 2 bases to trimming and J lost 5 bases; unmatched junction nucleotides: 1. The CDR3 coding sequence is TGTGCCACCAGTGATTCGGGACTAGCGGGGGGGGAGACCCAGTACTTC. Protein sequence: CATSDSGLAGGETQYF.

The CDR3 nucleotides read TGTGCCAGCAGTACAGGGGCCAGCGGACCCTACGAGCAGTACTTC. Translated, it gives CASSTGASGPYEQYF. The chain uses TRBV28 and TRBJ2-7, with 7 nucleotides matching TRBD1. Germline CDR1 is MDHEN and CDR2 is SYDVKM. The CDR3 spans 15 residues. Losses at the gene ends were 5 bases for V and 2 bases for J; bases not matched to a gene: 9.

The V gene is TRBV5-1, the J gene TRBJ2-7, with 7 nucleotides matching TRBD2. The trim removed 4 bases at V and 5 bases at J, leaving 9 bases unmatched. Germline-derived CDR1 and CDR2 are SGHRS and YFSETQ. The CDR3 extends over 14 amino acids. CDR3 sequence: CASSVSGGNHEQYF. CDR3 in DNA: TGCGCCAGCAGCGTGTCGGGGGGAAACCACGAGCAGTACTTC.

The rearrangement links TRBV10-2 to TRBJ2-6; perhaps TRBD2 as D (5 bases). Germline CDR1 reads WSHSY; CDR2 reads SAAADI. Trimming left V 6 bases short and J 1 base short, with 25 bases between. The CDR3 extends over 20 amino acids. CDR3 nucleotides: TGCGCCAGCAGCGGGGAATTGGGCTTAGATCCCTCATCTGGGGCCAACGTCCTGACTTTC. Protein sequence: CASSGELGLDPSSGANVLTF.

The gene calls are TRBV9 and TRBJ2-1; 10 nucleotides line up with TRBD2. The CDR3 has 15 amino acids. CDR1 and CDR2 from the germline V gene are SGDLS and YYNGEE. The ends lost 6 bases at V and 2 bases at J; junction bases unmatched: 5. The CDR3 here is CASTPSGRAYNEQFF. In DNA, the CDR3 is TGTGCCAGCACTCCTAGCGGGAGAGCCTACAATGAGCAGTTCTTC.

The CDR3 is CATRTGGLSTNEKLFF. The CDR3, as DNA: TGTGCCACCCGGACAGGGGGTCTCTCTACTAATGAAAAACTGTTTTTT. The chain joins TRBV10-3 to TRBJ1-4, with 10 bases fitting TRBD1. The CDR3 contains 16 residues. J gave up 2 bases and V 10 bases, and 10 bases lay outside the gene matches. Germline V gives CDR1 ENHRY, CDR2 SYGVKD.

The rearrangement links TRBV4-1 to TRBJ2-2; no clear D gene. This CDR3 comprises 14 residues. V lost 4 bases to trimming and J lost 3 bases, with 9 bases between them. Germline loops: CDR1 MGHRA, CDR2 YSYEKL. The CDR3 bases are TGCGCCAGCAGCCTAGCTAAGTACACCGGGGAGCTGTTTTTT. Protein: CASSLAKYTGELFF.

The CDR3 bases are TGTGCCAGCAGCCGCCGACAGGGGCTGAATGGCTACACCTTC. Its protein is CASSRRQGLNGYTF. The chain uses TRBV3-1 (or the pseudogene TRBV3-2) and TRBJ1-2, with 8 positions matching TRBD1. The germline V gene encodes CDR1 LGHDT and CDR2 YNNKEL (reference sequence). V lost 4 bases, J lost 6 bases, and 7 bases stayed unmatched. This CDR3 spans 14 amino acids.

The V gene is TRBV5-1, the J gene TRBJ2-1; D possibly corresponds to TRBD2 (7 bases). Looked up from germline, CDR1 is SGHRS and CDR2 is YFSETQ. The V end was cut by 2 bases, the J end by 7 bases, with 13 bases between. The CDR3 runs to 14 residues. In DNA form, the CDR3 reads TGCGCCAGCAGCTTAGTGGGAGGGGGAAATGAGCAGTTCTTC. This translates into CASSLVGGGNEQFF.

The chain joins TRBV9 to TRBJ2-3, with D perhaps matching TRBD1 (5 bases). V gave up 3 bases and J gave up 5 bases, with 13 bases separating them. Per the germline V gene, CDR1 is SGDLS and CDR2 is YYNGEE. The CDR3 is 14 residues long. The CDR3 is CASSASGQLDTQYF. The CDR3 region has the DNA TGTGCCAGCAGCGCCTCCGGACAATTAGATACGCAGTATTTT. The full variable domain, in which reference TRBV9 and TRBJ2-3 provide the parts outside the CDR3, is DSGVTQTPKHLITATGQRVTLRCSPRSGDLSVYWYQQSLDQGLQFLIQYYNGEERAKGNILERFSAQQFPDLHSELNLSSLELGDSALYFCASSASGQLDTQYFGPGTRLTVL.

V gene TRBV10-3 combines with J gene TRBJ1-5; no clear D gene. Germline CDR1 ENHRY, CDR2 SYGVKD. V was pared by 3 bases and J by 2 bases, with 14 bases between. The CDR3 spans 16 residues. The CDR3: CAISEIWEGGNQPQHF. CDR3 coding DNA: TGTGCCATCAGTGAAATCTGGGAGGGAGGCAATCAGCCCCAGCATTTT.

This chain links TRBV5-1 with TRBJ1-1; TRBD1 aligns across 8 bases. Germline V gives CDR1 SGHRS, CDR2 YFSETQ. V lost 6 bases and J lost 2; bases outside the gene matches: 9. This CDR3 contains 15 residues. The CDR3 is CASTYMTGVNTEAFF. The CDR3, as DNA: TGCGCCAGCACCTATATGACAGGGGTTAACACTGAAGCTTTCTTT.

The genes are TRBV21-1 and TRBJ2-7; the D segment call TRBD1 is taken from the table without a DNA check. TRBV21-1 is annotated as a pseudogene. The CDR3 runs to 14 residues. CDR3: CASSVETGVHEQYF. The CDR3 nucleotides are TGTGCCAGCAGTGTCGAGACAGGGGTCCACGAGCAGTACTTC.

V is TRBV10-1 and J is TRBJ2-3, with 16 bases matching TRBD2. This CDR3 is built from 17 residues. V lost 10 bases to trimming and J lost 5 bases; unmatched junction nucleotides: 12. Germline V gene data show CDR1 as WNHNN and CDR2 as SYGVQD (reference sequence). CDR3 region: CATEEGLAGGPVDTQYF. DNA for the CDR3: TGCGCCACCGAAGAGGGACTAGCGGGAGGGCCGGTAGATACGCAGTATTTT.

This rearrangement joins TRBV29-1 to TRBJ2-3; possibly TRBD2 for D (6 bases). The germline V gene encodes CDR1 SQVTM and CDR2 ANQGSEA. The CDR3 sequence is 10 residues long. V shed 7 bases and J shed 6 bases, with 8 bases lying between them. The CDR3 nucleotides read TGCAGCGGGGCGGGGGATACGCAGTATTTT. Translation gives CSGAGDTQYF.